Presented here are 16 T cell receptor beta chains from one specimen sequenced in a study of blood T cells in healthy people across ages. Sample-barcoded 5' priming and a J-beta primer mix drove a second PCR of about 6 to 12 cycles. TCRdb ran MiXCR on the 5' RACE reads and lists one entry per CDR3 protein. The sample yields about a million distinct CDR3 sequences, about 51% seen once. Sequencing input: blood. All receptors derive from a woman aged 60-75 years in good health.

The chain combines TRBV9 with TRBJ2-1; 9 bases line up with TRBD2. The CDR3 length is 14 residues. Unmatched junction bases numbered 1, after V lost 1 base and J lost 5 bases. The germline gives CDR1 SGDLS, CDR2 YYNGEE. The CDR3: CASSVLAGHNEQFF. In DNA, the CDR3 is TGTGCCAGCAGCGTACTAGCGGGGCACAATGAGCAGTTCTTC.

The table lists this clonotype with a few counts. The chain has TRBV10-3 and TRBJ2-3; D is undetermined. Trimming shortened V by 9 bases and J by 6 bases, and 13 bases separated the two germline ends. The CDR3 spans 12 residues. Per germline, CDR1 ENHRY and CDR2 SYGVKD. CDR3 sequence: CAIAETTDTQYF. The CDR3 DNA sequence: TGTGCCATAGCCGAAACCACCGATACGCAGTATTTT.

The chain has TRBV27 and TRBJ1-3; a weak D match, TRBD1 (5 bases). CDR3 size: 17 residues. Germline assignment: CDR1 MNHEY and CDR2 SMNVEV (reference sequence). V lost 5 bases, J lost 0 bases, and 17 bases lay in between. In nucleotides, the CDR3 is TGTGCCAGCAGTCCGCACGAAGACAGCTACTCTGGAAACACCATATATTTT. It specifies CASSPHEDSYSGNTIYF.

V usage is TRBV30 and J usage is TRBJ1-2; D is uncertain. Germline V CDR1 and CDR2: GTSNPN, SVGIG (reference sequence). CDR3 size: 14 residues. V shed 1 base and J shed 7 bases, with 16 bases lying between them. CDR3 sequence (DNA): TGTGCCTGGAGTGCCGTGGGATCTCGTAGTGGCTACACCTTC. Its translation: CAWSAVGSRSGYTF.

The J gene is TRBJ1-4, the V gene TRBV6-6; 8 nucleotides line up with TRBD1. The CDR3 spans 15 residues. Germline CDR1 reads MNHNY; CDR2 reads SVGAGI (reference sequence). With V trimmed by 4 bases and J by 5 bases, 6 bases remained unmatched. The CDR3 DNA reads TGTGCCAGCAGTTCCCGGACAGGGAGGAATGAAAAACTGTTTTTT. This sequence encodes CASSSRTGRNEKLFF.

This clonotype came up a few times. The V gene is TRBV5-1, the J gene TRBJ2-1; possibly TRBD2 for D (5 bases). Germline V gives CDR1 SGHRS, CDR2 YFSETQ. Trimming shortened V by 0 bases and J by 8 bases, and 15 bases separated the two germline ends. The length of the CDR3 is 15 residues. Here the CDR3 DNA reads TGCGCCAGCAGCTTGGTCGACCCGAGGAGGCATGAGCAGTTCTTC. Translating gives CASSLVDPRRHEQFF.

J is TRBJ1-1 and V is TRBV7-2; D is unclear. CDR1 SGHTA and CDR2 FQGNSA come from the germline V gene. This CDR3 has 14 residues. Trimming cost V 1 base and J 5 bases, with 11 bases left between them. CDR3: CASSLVWVGTEAFF. In DNA form, the CDR3 reads TGTGCCAGCAGCTTAGTTTGGGTAGGGACTGAAGCTTTCTTT.

The chain has TRBV6-5 and TRBJ2-4; unclear D gene. V was cut by 0 bases and J by 0 bases, with 9 bases left in between. Germline-derived CDR1 and CDR2 are MNHEY and SVGAGI. The CDR3 is 16 amino acids. In DNA, the CDR3 is TGTGCCAGCAGTTACTCGTTGAGTCTAGCCAAAAACATTCAGTACTTC. Its protein product is CASSYSLSLAKNIQYF.

In its sample, this clonotype was seen a few times. The junction does not match germline at one end; this may be a read error. The chain links TRBV7-2 to TRBJ2-5, with 8 bases matching TRBD2. Per the germline V gene, CDR1 is SGHTA and CDR2 is FQGNSA. The CDR3 sequence is 14 residues long. CDR3 nucleotides: TGTGCCAGCAGCCGGGGACTAGACCAAGGGACCCAGTACTTC. The encoded protein is CASSRGLDQGTQYF.

This clonotype was seen a handful of times. The DNA of the CDR3 is TGCGCCAGCAGCTTGGGACAGGGGGTTCAGCCCCAGCATTTT. Its translation is CASSLGQGVQPQHF. The chain is built from TRBV5-1 and TRBJ1-5; 9 bases fit TRBD1. V lost 0 bases to trimming and J lost 6 bases; unmatched junction nucleotides: 1. The germline CDR1 and CDR2 sequences are SGHRS and YFSETQ. This CDR3 contains 14 residues.

The chain links TRBV20-1 to TRBJ2-7; 10 nucleotides align to TRBD2. Germline V gene lookup returns CDR1 DFQATT and CDR2 SNEGSKA (reference sequence). V lost 8 bases and J lost 3; bases outside the gene matches: 10. This CDR3 has 14 amino acids. CDR3: CSTRGAGGNYEQYF. The CDR3 DNA is TGCAGTACCAGGGGAGCGGGAGGGAACTACGAGCAGTACTTC.

Concerning this clonotype: An end of the junction differs from the germline gene, which may be a read error. V and J are TRBV28 and TRBJ2-7; 9 nucleotides match TRBD1. The CDR3 is 14 residues long. Germline lookup yields CDR1 MDHEN and CDR2 SYDVKM. The CDR3 nucleotides read TGTGCCAGCACCTACAGGGGGCTCTCCTACGAGCTGTACTTC. Encoded protein: CASTYRGLSYELYF.

This chain joins TRBV11-1 and TRBJ1-3; 8 nucleotides match TRBD1. The CDR3 contains 16 residues. Germline V gene lookup returns CDR1 SGHAT and CDR2 FQDESV (reference sequence). Trimming took 4 bases from V and 3 from J; bases not matched to a gene: 8. CDR3 in DNA: TGTGCCAGCAGCTGGGGACAGGCCGCAGGTGGAAACACCATATATTTT. This encodes CASSWGQAAGGNTIYF.

Worth noting for this clonotype: One end of the junction does not line up with germline, which may come from a read error. This sequence joins TRBV12-3 or TRBV12-4 and TRBJ2-3; 13 nucleotides align to TRBD2. CDR3 length equals 16 residues. The CDR3 sequence is CASSTSGGAGTYTQYF. The DNA for the CDR3 is TGTGCCAGCAGTACTAGCGGGGGGGCCGGCACATATACGCAGTATTTT.

The genes are TRBV6-2 or TRBV6-3 and TRBJ2-1; no reliable D call. The length of the CDR3 is 13 residues. V lost 2 bases to trimming and J lost 7 bases, with 9 bases between them. Germline-derived CDR1 and CDR2 are MNHEY and SVGEGT. Here the CDR3 reads CASSYNEVNEQFF. In DNA form, the CDR3 reads TGTGCCAGCAGTTACAATGAGGTGAATGAGCAGTTCTTC.

A word on this clonotype: Its ends do not fully match the called genes, so a read error is possible. This chain links TRBV15 with TRBJ1-4, with 8 positions matching TRBD1. Per germline, CDR1 LNHNV and CDR2 YYDKDF (reference sequence). The CDR3 covers 16 residues. CDR3 loop: CATSRVPRQGSEELFF. CDR3 coding DNA: TGTGCCACCAGCAGAGTCCCCAGACAGGGGAGTGAAGAACTGTTTTTT.